A single sample is the source of the 29 T cell receptor beta chains below, sequenced in a study of shared clonotypes between healthy human individuals. Assay: immunoSEQ multiplex PCR; the TCRdb copy retains only in-frame clones and omits some. This table has 530,000 or so clones, 60% to 80% appearing once. The sequenced sample consisted of PBMCs. All receptors derive from a middle-aged woman in good health. Some clones in this sample may be carry-over from other donors' samples.

The chain recombines TRBV6-1 with TRBJ2-2, with D possibly being TRBD1 (6 bases). The CDR3 is 14 amino acids. V was cut by 7 bases and J by 7 bases, with 16 bases left in between. CDR1 MNHNS and CDR2 SASEGT come from the germline V gene. Here the CDR3 DNA reads TGTGCCAGCACCGGGGACACCGGGTTCGGGGAGCTGTTTTTT. Translated, it gives CASTGDTGFGELFF.

Worth noting for this clone: Within the sample, other DNA sequences also encode this same CDR3. The chain joins TRBV2 to TRBJ2-7; 8 nucleotides line up with TRBD1. The ends lost 5 bases at V and 4 bases at J; junction bases unmatched: 7. Germline V gives CDR1 SNHLY, CDR2 FYNNEI. The CDR3 has 14 residues. DNA for the CDR3: TGTGCCAGCAGTCCGGACAGGGATGGATACGAGCAGTACTTC. Protein sequence: CASSPDRDGYEQYF.

The gene calls are TRBV5-5 and TRBJ2-5; 9 positions agree with TRBD2. J gave up 1 base and V 0 bases, and 4 bases lay outside the gene matches. The CDR3 loop spans 16 amino acids. From germline, CDR1 is SGHKS and CDR2 YYEKEE (reference sequence). In DNA form, the CDR3 reads TGTGCCAGCAGCTTGGAGGCGGGAGGGTTCCAAGAGACCCAGTACTTC. Translated: CASSLEAGGFQETQYF.

The CDR3 nucleotides are TGTGCCATCAGTGAGAGGGAAGAAAGCGGCTACACCTTC. Its translation: CAISEREESGYTF. V usage is TRBV10-3 and J usage is TRBJ1-2; D gene unclear. V was pared by 2 bases and J by 8 bases, with 12 bases between. The CDR3 contains 13 residues. Germline V gene lookup returns CDR1 ENHRY and CDR2 SYGVKD.

This clone occurred once. V and J are TRBV15 and TRBJ2-1, with 7 bases lining up with TRBD1. Germline V gene lookup returns CDR1 LNHNV and CDR2 YYDKDF (reference sequence). This CDR3 is 16 amino acids long. Trimming at V came to 3 bases and at J to 3 bases, leaving 8 bases not matched to a gene. CDR3 in amino acids: CATSRTQGKGYNEQFF. The DNA of the CDR3 is TGTGCCACCAGCAGGACACAGGGGAAAGGCTACAATGAGCAGTTCTTC.

A remark on this clone: Other nucleotide sequences from this sample produce the same CDR3. V gene TRBV29-1 combines with J gene TRBJ2-3; 9 bases map to TRBD1. V was pared by 5 bases and J by 1 base, with 1 base of the junction left unmatched. Germline assignment: CDR1 SQVTM and CDR2 ANQGSEA. This CDR3 has 13 amino acids. CDR3 sequence reads: CSVRQGGTDTQYF. Written as DNA, the CDR3 is TGCAGCGTTAGACAGGGGGGCACAGATACGCAGTATTTT.

This clone was detected once. The gene calls are TRBV18 and TRBJ2-6, with 7 positions matching TRBD1. The CDR3 has 16 amino acids. Trimming cost V 1 base and J 2 bases; bases outside gene matches: 2. Germline-derived CDR1 and CDR2 are KGHSH and LQKENI. CDR3 DNA sequence: TGTGCCAGCTCACCACGCGACAGGGCTGGGGCCAACGTCCTGACTTTC. This translates into CASSPRDRAGANVLTF. The full variable domain, with the rest looked up from reference TRBV18 and TRBJ2-6, is NAGVMQNPRHLVRRRGQEARLRCSPMKGHSHVYWYRQLPEEGLKFMVYLQKENIIDESGMPKERFSAEFPKEGPSILRIQQVVRGDSAAYFCASSPRDRAGANVLTFGAGSRLTVL.

The chain is built from TRBV28 and TRBJ2-1, with a possible D match to TRBD1 (6 bases). Looked up from germline, CDR1 is MDHEN and CDR2 is SYDVKM. The CDR3 is made up of 14 amino acids. V was clipped by 6 bases and J by 7 bases, with 16 bases between them. The CDR3 bases are TGTGCCAGCAGAGACCCGGACAGACTGAATGAGCAGTTCTTC. Its protein is CASRDPDRLNEQFF.

This clone has more than one count but fewer than ten. This chain connects TRBV11-2 to TRBJ2-6; the D call may be TRBD1 or TRBD2 (5 bases each). The CDR3 covers 16 residues. V lost 1 base and J 0 bases, leaving 7 bases between the germline ends. CDR1 is SGHAT, CDR2 FQNNGV, per germline. In DNA form, the CDR3 reads TGTGCCAGCAGCTTAGGAGGGGTCTCTGGGGCCAACGTCCTGACTTTC. It specifies CASSLGGVSGANVLTF.

The chain joins TRBV6-5 to TRBJ2-7, with 7 nucleotides matching TRBD1. V lost 6 bases, J lost 2 bases, and 7 bases stayed unmatched. This CDR3 spans 14 amino acids. CDR1 is MNHEY and CDR2 is SVGAGI in the germline V gene. The DNA for the CDR3 is TGTGCCAGCAGGGCGGACAGGCCCCCCTACGAGCAGTACTTC. Protein: CASRADRPPYEQYF.

J is TRBJ1-5 and V is TRBV28, with 9 bases matching TRBD1. CDR1 is MDHEN and CDR2 is SYDVKM in the germline V gene. J lost 4 bases, V lost 4 bases, and 8 bases had no gene match. The CDR3 length is 16 residues. CDR3 nucleotides: TGTGCCAGCAGTTCCCACGGACAGGGGAGGAATCAGCCCCAGCATTTT. Translated, it gives CASSSHGQGRNQPQHF.

This clone has a single count. The V call is TRBV5-4, the J call TRBJ2-7, with 8 positions matching TRBD1. V gave up 2 bases and J gave up 6 bases; unmatched junction bases: 1. CDR1 and CDR2 (germline): SGHNT, YYREEE (reference sequence). There are 12 residues in the CDR3. The CDR3: CASSFTGGEQYF. In DNA, the CDR3 is TGTGCCAGCAGCTTCACAGGGGGCGAGCAGTACTTC.

This clone was picked up one time. The rearrangement uses TRBV28 and TRBJ2-5, with TRBD2 matching over 11 bases. The CDR3 is made up of 14 amino acids. The V gene end was trimmed by 7 bases and the J gene end by 5 bases; junction bases not matched to a gene: 6. Germline CDR1 is MDHEN and CDR2 is SYDVKM. This chain's CDR3 is CASKVAGGEETQYF. The CDR3 DNA reads TGTGCCAGCAAAGTAGCGGGAGGGGAGGAGACCCAGTACTTC.

The chain joins TRBV11-3 to TRBJ2-7; 11 bases agree with TRBD2. The V segment lost 5 bases and the J segment 6 bases; nucleotides outside the gene matches: 3. CDR3 size: 13 residues. Germline V gives CDR1 SGHNT, CDR2 YENEEA. CDR3 coding DNA: TGTGCCAGCAGCACTAGCGGGAGAGGCGAGCAGTACTTC. Protein sequence: CASSTSGRGEQYF.

This rearrangement joins TRBV10-1 to TRBJ2-2, with TRBD2 matching 7 bases. The CDR3 is 15 amino acids. J lost 4 bases, V lost 2 bases, and 4 bases had no gene match. Per the germline V gene, CDR1 is WNHNN and CDR2 is SYGVQD (reference sequence). CDR3 DNA: TGCGCCAGCAGTGAGGCGGGAGTAGGCACCGGGGAGCTGTTTTTT. It translates to CASSEAGVGTGELFF.

As concerns this clone: A far more abundant clone sits one base away, making this likely a read error. The chain uses TRBV4-3 and TRBJ2-7, with D tentatively TRBD2 (6 bases). The CDR3 consists of 13 residues. The germline V gene has CDR1 LGHNA and CDR2 YSLEER. The CDR3 region has the DNA TGCGCCAGCGGCCAAGGAGGGTACTACGAGCAGTACTTC. Amino acids: CASGQGGYYEQYF.

The V gene is TRBV6-5, the J gene TRBJ1-2, with D possibly being TRBD1 (5 bases). The CDR3 is 14 residues long. Deletions cut 6 bases from V and 1 base from J, with 12 bases between. CDR1 MNHEY and CDR2 SVGAGI come from the germline V gene. The CDR3 nucleotides are TGTGCCAGCAGCTACCTGGGGGTTAACTATGGCTACACCTTC. Protein product: CASSYLGVNYGYTF.

This sequence joins TRBV5-1 and TRBJ2-7; maybe TRBD1 (6 bases). Germline V gives CDR1 SGHRS, CDR2 YFSETQ. CDR3 length equals 14 residues. Trimming removed 0 bases from V and 5 bases from J, with 12 bases in between. CDR3 bases: TGCGCCAGCAGCTTGGGGGCAGGGGTTGACGAGCAGTACTTC. Residues: CASSLGAGVDEQYF.

This chain links TRBV28 with TRBJ2-7; D is ambiguous. Germline CDR1 MDHEN, CDR2 SYDVKM. This CDR3 contains 12 residues. Trimming cost V 6 bases and J 6 bases, with 12 bases left between them. The CDR3 sequence is CASSQLASEQYF. DNA of the CDR3: TGTGCCAGCAGCCAACTGGCTTCCGAGCAGTACTTC.

This clone was seen a few times. The chain links TRBV4-3 to TRBJ2-7; D unresolved. The CDR3 extends over 11 amino acids. V was cut by 5 bases and J by 4 bases, with 6 bases left in between. In germline, CDR1 is LGHNA, CDR2 YSLEER. CDR3 sequence reads: CASSNGYEQYF. CDR3 sequence (DNA): TGCGCCAGCAGCAACGGGTACGAGCAGTACTTC.

This clone was picked up many times. The CDR3 sequence: CASSQAGGFNEQFF. The CDR3 DNA follows: TGCGCCAGCAGCCAGGCGGGAGGCTTCAATGAGCAGTTCTTC. The rearrangement links TRBV4-3 to TRBJ2-1; 8 nucleotides align to TRBD2. The CDR3 has 14 residues. V gave up 3 bases and J gave up 6 bases; unmatched junction bases: 4. Germline lookup yields CDR1 LGHNA and CDR2 YSLEER.

The CDR3 DNA is TGCGCCAGCAGCGCCTACGGGCAGACCTACGAGCAGTACTTC. It specifies CASSAYGQTYEQYF. The chain has TRBV5-1 and TRBJ2-7; no definite D call. CDR3 length equals 14 residues. Germline CDR1 reads SGHRS; CDR2 reads YFSETQ. Trimming stripped 4 bases from V and 2 bases from J, with 13 bases between.

The rearrangement joins TRBV19 to TRBJ1-4, with D tentatively TRBD1 (5 bases). Per the germline V gene, CDR1 is LNHDA and CDR2 is SQIVND (reference sequence). V lost 0 bases and J 7 bases, leaving 12 bases between the germline ends. The CDR3 extends over 15 amino acids. Here the CDR3 reads CASSIEALGREKLFF. The CDR3 DNA reads TGTGCCAGTAGTATAGAGGCCCTGGGGCGTGAAAAACTGTTTTTT. The whole variable domain, remainder taken from reference TRBV19 and TRBJ1-4, is DGGITQSPKYLFRKEGQNVTLSCEQNLNHDAMYWYRQDPGQGLRLIYYSQIVNDFQKGDIAEGYSVSREKKESFPLTVTSAQKNPTAFYLCASSIEALGREKLFFGSGTQLSVL.

The CDR3 nucleotides read TGTGCCAGTAGTTCAGGGGCAGGGACCCTTTGGGAGCAGTACTTC. Translated: CASSSGAGTLWEQYF. V is TRBV19 and J is TRBJ2-7, with D possibly matching TRBD1 (6 bases). The ends were cut back, 5 bases at V and 7 bases at J, with 21 bases in the middle. CDR1 is LNHDA, CDR2 SQIVND, per germline (reference sequence). CDR3 size: 15 residues.

This clone was detected only a few times. The rearrangement uses TRBV29-1 and TRBJ1-1; D is unclear. The CDR3 is 12 residues long. Trimming took 3 bases from V and 4 from J, leaving 9 bases between them. CDR1 is SQVTM and CDR2 is ANQGSEA in the germline V gene. The CDR3 DNA is TGCAGCGTTGATTGGGAATCCACTGAAGCTTTCTTT. Translating gives CSVDWESTEAFF.

CDR3 sequence: CAWSSRASGGTDTQYF. The CDR3 DNA reads as TGTGCCTGGAGTTCGCGGGCTAGCGGTGGCACAGATACGCAGTATTTT. The chain links TRBV30 to TRBJ2-3; 7 bases line up with TRBD2. V shed 2 bases and J 1 base; nucleotides not matched to a gene: 9. CDR3 length: 16 amino acids. Germline CDR1 GTSNPN, CDR2 SVGIG (reference sequence).

This chain connects TRBV27 to TRBJ2-3, with D unresolved. Deletions cut 2 bases from V and 2 bases from J, with 5 bases between. Germline V gene sequence: CDR1 MNHEY, CDR2 SMNVEV (reference sequence). The CDR3 runs to 13 residues. The DNA of the CDR3 is TGTGCCAGCAGTTTAAAGTTCACAGATACGCAGTATTTT. It is translated as CASSLKFTDTQYF.

This chain links TRBV5-1 with TRBJ2-2, with D possibly matching TRBD2 (5 bases). Germline-derived CDR1 and CDR2 are SGHRS and YFSETQ. V was trimmed by 7 bases and J by 1 base, leaving 14 bases between them. CDR3 length: 15 residues. DNA for the CDR3: TGCGCCAGCCGTTTGGGTAGCGTGAACACCGGGGAGCTGTTTTTT. Protein sequence: CASRLGSVNTGELFF.

The chain links TRBV5-6 to TRBJ2-5; D perhaps matches TRBD1 (7 bases). V lost 0 bases, J lost 5 bases, and 17 bases lay in between. Germline lookup yields CDR1 SGHDT and CDR2 YYEEEE. The CDR3 has 16 residues. The DNA for the CDR3 is TGTGCCAGCAGCTTGGGGGGAGCGACAGGGAGGGAGACCCAGTACTTC. As protein: CASSLGGATGRETQYF. The variable domain in full, with the rest retrieved from reference TRBV5-6 and TRBJ2-5, is DAGVTQSPTHLIKTRGQQVTLRCSPKSGHDTVSWYQQALGQGPQFIFQYYEEEERQRGNFPDRFSGHQFPNYSSELNVNALLLGDSALYLCASSLGGATGRETQYFGPGTRLLVL.